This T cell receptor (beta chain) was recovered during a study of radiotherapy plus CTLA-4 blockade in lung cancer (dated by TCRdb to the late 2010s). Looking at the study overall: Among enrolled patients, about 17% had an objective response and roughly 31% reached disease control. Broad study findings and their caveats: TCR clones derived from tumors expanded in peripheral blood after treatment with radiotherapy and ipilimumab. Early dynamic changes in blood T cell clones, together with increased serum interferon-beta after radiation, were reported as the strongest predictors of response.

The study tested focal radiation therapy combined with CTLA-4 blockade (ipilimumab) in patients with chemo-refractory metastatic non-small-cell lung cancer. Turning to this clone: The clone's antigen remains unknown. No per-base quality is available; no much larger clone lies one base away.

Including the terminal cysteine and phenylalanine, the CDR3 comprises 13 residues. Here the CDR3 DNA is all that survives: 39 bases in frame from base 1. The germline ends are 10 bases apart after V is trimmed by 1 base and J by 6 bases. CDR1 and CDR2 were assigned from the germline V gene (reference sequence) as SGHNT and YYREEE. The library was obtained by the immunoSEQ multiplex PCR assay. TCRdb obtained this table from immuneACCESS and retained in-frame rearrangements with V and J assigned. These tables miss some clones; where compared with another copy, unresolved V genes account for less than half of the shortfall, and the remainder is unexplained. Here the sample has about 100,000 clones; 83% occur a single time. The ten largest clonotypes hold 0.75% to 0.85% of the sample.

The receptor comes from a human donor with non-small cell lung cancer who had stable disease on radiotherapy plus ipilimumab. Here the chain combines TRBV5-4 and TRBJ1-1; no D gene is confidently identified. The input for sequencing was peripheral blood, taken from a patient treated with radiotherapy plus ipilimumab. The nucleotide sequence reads TGTGCCAGCAGCTTGAGTATCACGGCTGAAGCTTTCTTT. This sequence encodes CASSLSITAEAFF.